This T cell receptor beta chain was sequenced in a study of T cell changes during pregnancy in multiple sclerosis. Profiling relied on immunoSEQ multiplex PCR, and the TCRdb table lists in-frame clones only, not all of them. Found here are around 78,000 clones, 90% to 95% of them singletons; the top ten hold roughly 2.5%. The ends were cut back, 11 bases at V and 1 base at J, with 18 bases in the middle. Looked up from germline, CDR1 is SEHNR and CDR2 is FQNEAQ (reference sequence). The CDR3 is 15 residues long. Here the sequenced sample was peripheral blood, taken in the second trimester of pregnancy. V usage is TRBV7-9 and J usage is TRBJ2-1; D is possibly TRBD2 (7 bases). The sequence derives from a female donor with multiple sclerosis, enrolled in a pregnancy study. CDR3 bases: TGTGCCGGGATGGGCGGGGGCTTTTCCTACAATGAGCAGTTCTTC. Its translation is CAGMGGGFSYNEQFF.